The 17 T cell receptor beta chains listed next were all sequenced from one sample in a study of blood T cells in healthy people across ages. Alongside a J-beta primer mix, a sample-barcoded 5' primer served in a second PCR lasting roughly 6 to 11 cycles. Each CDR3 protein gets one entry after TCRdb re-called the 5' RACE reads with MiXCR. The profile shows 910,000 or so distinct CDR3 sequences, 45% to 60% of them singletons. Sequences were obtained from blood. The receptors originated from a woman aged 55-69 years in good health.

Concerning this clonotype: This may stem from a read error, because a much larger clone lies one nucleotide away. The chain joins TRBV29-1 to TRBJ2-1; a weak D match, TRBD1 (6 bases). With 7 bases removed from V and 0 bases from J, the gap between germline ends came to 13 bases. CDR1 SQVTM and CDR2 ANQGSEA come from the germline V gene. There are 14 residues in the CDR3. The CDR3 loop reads CSAAQGSSYNEQFF. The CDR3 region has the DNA TGCAGCGCCGCGCAGGGGAGCTCCTACAATGAGCAGTTCTTC.

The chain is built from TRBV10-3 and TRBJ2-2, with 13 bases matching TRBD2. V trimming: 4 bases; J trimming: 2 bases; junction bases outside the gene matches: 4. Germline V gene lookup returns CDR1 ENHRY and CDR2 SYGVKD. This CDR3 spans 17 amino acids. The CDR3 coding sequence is TGTGCCATCAGTGGGGGACTAGCGGGATTTAACACCGGGGAGCTGTTTTTT. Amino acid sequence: CAISGGLAGFNTGELFF.

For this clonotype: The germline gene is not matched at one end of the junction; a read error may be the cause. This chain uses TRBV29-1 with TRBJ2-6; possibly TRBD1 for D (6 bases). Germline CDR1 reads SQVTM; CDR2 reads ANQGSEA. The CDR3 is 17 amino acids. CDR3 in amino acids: CGVVPRTVSSGVNVLTF. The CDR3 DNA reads TGCGGAGTCGTGCCTCGGACAGTTTCCTCTGGGGTCAACGTCCTGACTTTC. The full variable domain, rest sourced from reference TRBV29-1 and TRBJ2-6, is SAVISQKPSRDICQRGTSLTIQCQVDSQVTMMFWYRQQPGQSLTLIATANQGSEATYESGFVIDKFPISRPNLTFSTLTVSNMSPEDSSIYLCGVVPRTVSSGVNVLTFGAGSRLTVL.

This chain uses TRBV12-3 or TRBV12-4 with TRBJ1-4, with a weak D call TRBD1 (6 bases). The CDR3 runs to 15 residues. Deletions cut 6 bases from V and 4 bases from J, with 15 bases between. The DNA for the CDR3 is TGTGCCAGCAGGCAGGGGACCACCTATAATGAAAAACTGTTTTTT. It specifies CASRQGTTYNEKLFF.

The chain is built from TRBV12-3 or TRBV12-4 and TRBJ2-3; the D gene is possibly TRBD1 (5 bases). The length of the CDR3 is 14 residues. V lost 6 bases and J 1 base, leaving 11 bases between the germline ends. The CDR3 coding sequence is TGTGCCAGCAGCCGACAGTCGGGCACAGATACGCAGTATTTT. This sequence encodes CASSRQSGTDTQYF.

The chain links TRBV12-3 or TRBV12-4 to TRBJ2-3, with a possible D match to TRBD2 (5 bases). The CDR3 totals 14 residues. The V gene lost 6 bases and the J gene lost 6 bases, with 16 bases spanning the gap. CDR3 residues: CASSLYERGDTQYF. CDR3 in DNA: TGTGCCAGCAGCCTTTATGAGCGAGGGGATACGCAGTATTTT.

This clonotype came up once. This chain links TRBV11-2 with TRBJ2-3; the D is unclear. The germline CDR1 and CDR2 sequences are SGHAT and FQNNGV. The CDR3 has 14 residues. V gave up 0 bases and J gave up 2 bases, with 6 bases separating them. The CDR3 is CASSLDIYTDTQYF. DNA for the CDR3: TGTGCCAGCAGCTTAGACATATACACAGATACGCAGTATTTT.

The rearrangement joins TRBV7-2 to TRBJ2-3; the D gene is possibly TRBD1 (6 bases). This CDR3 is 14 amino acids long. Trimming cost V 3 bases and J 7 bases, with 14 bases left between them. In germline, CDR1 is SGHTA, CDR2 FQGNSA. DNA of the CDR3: TGTGCCAGCAGCTTCTTAGGACAGACTAATACGCAGTATTTT. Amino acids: CASSFLGQTNTQYF.

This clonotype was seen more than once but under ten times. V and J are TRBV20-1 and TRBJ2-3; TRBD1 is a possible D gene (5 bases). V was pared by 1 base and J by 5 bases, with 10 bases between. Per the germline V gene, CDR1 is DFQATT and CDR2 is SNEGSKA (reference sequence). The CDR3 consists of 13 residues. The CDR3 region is CSARGGPKDTQYF. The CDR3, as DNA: TGCAGTGCTAGAGGGGGCCCGAAAGATACGCAGTATTTT.

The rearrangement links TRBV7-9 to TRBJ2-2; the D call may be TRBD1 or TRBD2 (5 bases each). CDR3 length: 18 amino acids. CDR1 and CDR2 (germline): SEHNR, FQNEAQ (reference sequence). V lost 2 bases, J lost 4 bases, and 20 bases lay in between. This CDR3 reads CASSLKDRDPFVTGELFF. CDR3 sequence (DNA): TGTGCCAGCAGCTTAAAGGACCGGGACCCCTTTGTCACCGGGGAGCTGTTTTTT. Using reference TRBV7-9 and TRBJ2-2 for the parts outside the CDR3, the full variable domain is DTGVSQNPRHKITKRGQNVTFRCDPISEHNRLYWYRQTLGQGPEFLTYFQNEAQLEKSRLLSDRFSAERPKGSFSTLEIQRTEQGDSAMYLCASSLKDRDPFVTGELFFGEGSRLTVL.

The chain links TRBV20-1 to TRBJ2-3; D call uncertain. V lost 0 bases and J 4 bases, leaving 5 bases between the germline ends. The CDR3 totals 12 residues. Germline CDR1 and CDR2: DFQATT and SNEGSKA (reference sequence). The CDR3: CSARDAPDTQYF. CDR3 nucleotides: TGCAGTGCTAGAGATGCCCCAGATACGCAGTATTTT.

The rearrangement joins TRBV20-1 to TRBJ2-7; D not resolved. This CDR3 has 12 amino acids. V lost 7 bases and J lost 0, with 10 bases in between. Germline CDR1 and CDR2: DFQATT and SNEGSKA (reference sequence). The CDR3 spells CSVPAYSYEQYF. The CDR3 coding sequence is TGCAGTGTCCCGGCATACTCCTACGAGCAGTACTTC.

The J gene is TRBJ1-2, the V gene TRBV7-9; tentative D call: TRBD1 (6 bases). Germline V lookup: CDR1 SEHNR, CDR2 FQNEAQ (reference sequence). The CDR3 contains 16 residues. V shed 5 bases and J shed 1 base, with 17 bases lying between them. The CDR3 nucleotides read TGTGCCAGCAGCCTTGGATTAAGGGGGATTAACTATGGCTACACCTTC. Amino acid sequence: CASSLGLRGINYGYTF. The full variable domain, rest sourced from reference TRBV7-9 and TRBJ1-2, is DTGVSQNPRHKITKRGQNVTFRCDPISEHNRLYWYRQTLGQGPEFLTYFQNEAQLEKSRLLSDRFSAERPKGSFSTLEIQRTEQGDSAMYLCASSLGLRGINYGYTFGSGTRLTVV.

CDR3 region: CASSNRGYGYTF. CDR3 sequence (DNA): TGTGCCAGCAGCAACAGGGGTTATGGCTACACCTTC. The chain carries TRBV6-2 or TRBV6-3 and TRBJ1-2; 7 nucleotides line up with TRBD1. J lost 5 bases, V lost 6 bases, and 3 bases had no gene match. CDR1 MNHEY and CDR2 SVGEGT come from the germline V gene. This CDR3 contains 12 residues.

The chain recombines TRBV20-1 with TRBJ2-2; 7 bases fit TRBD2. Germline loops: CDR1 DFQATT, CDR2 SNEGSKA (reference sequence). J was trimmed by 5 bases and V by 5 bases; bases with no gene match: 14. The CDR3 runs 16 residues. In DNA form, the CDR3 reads TGCAGTGCTCCCTTTGGGGGAGGGCCAGGGACCGGGGAGCTGTTTTTT. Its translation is CSAPFGGGPGTGELFF.

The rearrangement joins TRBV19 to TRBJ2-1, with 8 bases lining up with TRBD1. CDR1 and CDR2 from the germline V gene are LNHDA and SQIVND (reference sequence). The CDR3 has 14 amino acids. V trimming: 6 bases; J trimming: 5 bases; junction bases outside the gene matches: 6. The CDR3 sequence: CASSRTGMDNEQFF. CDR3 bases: TGTGCCAGTAGCCGGACAGGGATGGACAATGAGCAGTTCTTC.

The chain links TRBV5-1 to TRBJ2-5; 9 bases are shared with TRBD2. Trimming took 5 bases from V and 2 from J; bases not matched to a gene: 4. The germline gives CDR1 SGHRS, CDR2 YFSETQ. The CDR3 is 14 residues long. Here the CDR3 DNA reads TGCGCCAGCAGGTTAGCGGGGGAACAAGAGACCCAGTACTTC. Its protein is CASRLAGEQETQYF.